Below are 27 T cell receptor beta chains sequenced from a single sample in a study of blood T cell repertoires in COVID-19. Sequencing used immunoSEQ multiplex PCR; TCRdb keeps in-frame clones, though not all of them. In the table there are about 120,000 clones, less than 90% of which are singletons. Input material: peripheral blood. The receptors were sampled from a man aged 65 to 85 with acute or convalescent COVID-19.

This chain connects TRBV10-1 to TRBJ1-2; D possibly corresponds to TRBD1 (6 bases). The CDR3 has 13 residues. Trimming took 3 bases from V and 4 from J, leaving 9 bases between them. Per the germline V gene, CDR1 is WNHNN and CDR2 is SYGVQD (reference sequence). CDR3 DNA sequence: TGCGCCAGCAGTGACAGGGGCGGCTATGGCTACACCTTC. This gives the protein CASSDRGGYGYTF.

The chain uses TRBV3-1 (or the pseudogene TRBV3-2) and TRBJ1-5; no reliable D call. The germline V gene encodes CDR1 LGHDT and CDR2 YNNKEL (reference sequence). The CDR3 totals 18 residues. Trimming pared 0 bases from V and 2 bases from J, leaving 17 bases between. The CDR3 region has the DNA TGTGCCAGCAGCCAAGATCCACAGCTTGGTGAAGGCAATCAGCCCCAGCATTTT. It translates to CASSQDPQLGEGNQPQHF.

The chain employs TRBV4-1 and TRBJ2-1, with D tentatively TRBD2 (6 bases). The CDR3 loop spans 16 amino acids. Trimming removed 4 bases from V and 0 bases from J, with 13 bases in between. Germline-derived CDR1 and CDR2 are MGHRA and YSYEKL. The CDR3 DNA follows: TGCGCCAGCAGCCCGCGAGCGGGTAGCTCCTACAATGAGCAGTTCTTC. Translating it yields CASSPRAGSSYNEQFF.

The count of this clone is one. The V and J genes are TRBV5-6 and TRBJ1-2, with D uncertain. This CDR3 region has 12 residues. Germline V gene data show CDR1 as SGHDT and CDR2 as YYEEEE. V lost 4 bases and J lost 5, with 9 bases in between. The CDR3 DNA follows: TGTGCCAGCAGCCGGACGGGGTATGGCTACACCTTC. As protein: CASSRTGYGYTF.

This chain joins TRBV10-3 and TRBJ2-2; tentatively, D is TRBD1 (7 bases). Germline loops: CDR1 ENHRY, CDR2 SYGVKD. The V end was cut by 3 bases, the J end by 6 bases, with 17 bases between. This CDR3 comprises 16 residues. CDR3 nucleotide sequence: TGTGCCATCAGTGATCAGGGGGATCGCGGGGCCGGGGAGCTGTTTTTT. Translated, it gives CAISDQGDRGAGELFF.

This clone was picked up a small number of times. The chain links TRBV5-5 to TRBJ1-4; 8 bases map to TRBD1. Germline trimming cut 3 bases from V and 1 base from J; bases unmatched to any gene: 8. Germline lookup yields CDR1 SGHKS and CDR2 YYEKEE (reference sequence). This CDR3 region has 17 residues. CDR3 loop: CASSSERDRLTNEKLFF. CDR3 coding DNA: TGTGCCAGCAGCTCTGAAAGGGACAGGCTAACTAATGAAAAACTGTTTTTT.

In its sample, this clone was seen a few times. The genes are TRBV7-8 and TRBJ1-5; 11 bases line up with TRBD1. Germline lookup yields CDR1 SGHVS and CDR2 FQNEAQ. The CDR3 totals 16 residues. V dropped 5 bases and J dropped 1; count of bases not matched to a gene: 4. CDR3 DNA sequence: TGTGCCAGCAGCCCAAGGACAGGGGGCAGCAATCAGCCCCAGCATTTT. This encodes CASSPRTGGSNQPQHF.

The chain combines TRBV28 with TRBJ2-1; no definite D call. V shed 5 bases and J shed 10 bases, with 9 bases lying between them. Germline V gene data show CDR1 as MDHEN and CDR2 as SYDVKM. The CDR3 loop spans 11 amino acids. The CDR3 loop reads CASSLRLEQFF. The CDR3 nucleotides read TGTGCCAGCAGTCTACGTCTGGAGCAGTTCTTC. Supplemented by reference TRBV28 and TRBJ2-1, the full variable domain reads DVKVTQSSRYLVKRTGEKVFLECVQDMDHENMFWYRQDPGLGLRLIYFSYDVKMKEKGDIPEGYSVSREKKERFSLILESASTNQTSMYLCASSLRLEQFFGPGTRLTVL.

This chain uses TRBV21-1 with TRBJ1-5. TRBV21-1 is annotated as a pseudogene. This CDR3 region has 11 residues. The CDR3 DNA follows: TGTGCCAGCAGCAAGGAGCAGCCCCAGCATTTT. Encoded protein: CASSKEQPQHF.

The rearrangement joins TRBV15 to TRBJ1-5; 9 bases match TRBD1. There are 15 residues in the CDR3. J was trimmed by 6 bases and V by 6 bases; bases with no gene match: 9. Per germline, CDR1 LNHNV and CDR2 YYDKDF (reference sequence). This CDR3 is CATRVPGQGAQPQHF. CDR3 in DNA: TGTGCCACCAGAGTGCCGGGACAGGGCGCTCAGCCCCAGCATTTT. The full variable domain, with the rest looked up from reference TRBV15 and TRBJ1-5, is DAMVIQNPRYQVTQFGKPVTLSCSQTLNHNVMYWYQQKSSQAPKLLFHYYDKDFNNEADTPDNFQSRRPNTSFCFLDIRSPGLGDTAMYLCATRVPGQGAQPQHFGDGTRLSIL.

The V gene is TRBV5-6, the J gene TRBJ1-4; D is perhaps TRBD1 (6 bases). CDR1 and CDR2 (germline): SGHDT, YYEEEE. The CDR3 has 19 residues. Trimming removed 1 base from V and 0 bases from J, with 19 bases in between. The CDR3, as DNA: TGTGCCAGCAGCTTGCCGGGACACTTCTACGGTGCAACTAATGAAAAACTGTTTTTT. It is translated as CASSLPGHFYGATNEKLFF. Looking up the rest from reference TRBV5-6 and TRBJ1-4 gives the full variable domain: DAGVTQSPTHLIKTRGQQVTLRCSPKSGHDTVSWYQQALGQGPQFIFQYYEEEERQRGNFPDRFSGHQFPNYSSELNVNALLLGDSALYLCASSLPGHFYGATNEKLFFGSGTQLSVL.

The DNA for the CDR3 is TGCGCCAGCAGCGTTGGACAGGGACAGGAACTGTTTTTT. It yields the protein CASSVGQGQELFF. The chain links TRBV5-1 to TRBJ1-4; 8 positions agree with TRBD1. V lost 4 bases and J lost 12; bases outside the gene matches: 8. The CDR3 runs 13 residues. Per germline, CDR1 SGHRS and CDR2 YFSETQ.

The chain couples TRBV5-1 to TRBJ2-1; D may be TRBD1 (6 bases). V shed 0 bases and J shed 4 bases, with 11 bases lying between them. Germline V lookup: CDR1 SGHRS, CDR2 YFSETQ. The CDR3 is 15 residues long. Here the CDR3 DNA reads TGCGCCAGCAGCTTGGCAGGGGCCGGGTACAATGAGCAGTTCTTC. It encodes CASSLAGAGYNEQFF.

V gene TRBV28 combines with J gene TRBJ1-2, with a weak D call TRBD1 (5 bases). V was trimmed by 6 bases and J by 4 bases, leaving 12 bases between them. The CDR3 length is 13 residues. Germline V lookup: CDR1 MDHEN, CDR2 SYDVKM. The CDR3 bases are TGTGCCAGCAGCCAGGGTGCCCGCTATGGCTACACCTTC. Protein product: CASSQGARYGYTF.

This rearrangement joins TRBV5-1 to TRBJ1-1; 9 positions match TRBD1. Germline lookup yields CDR1 SGHRS and CDR2 YFSETQ. The ends lost 5 bases at V and 2 bases at J; junction bases unmatched: 7. The CDR3 spans 15 residues. CDR3 amino acids: CASRNPTGGNTEAFF. The CDR3 coding sequence is TGCGCCAGCAGAAACCCAACAGGGGGCAACACTGAAGCTTTCTTT.

This chain uses TRBV5-1 with TRBJ2-6; TRBD2 might be the D (7 bases). V was shortened by 2 bases and J by 0 bases, with 21 bases between the two germline ends. The CDR3 length is 20 residues. The germline V gene encodes CDR1 SGHRS and CDR2 YFSETQ. CDR3 nucleotide sequence: TGCGCCAGCAGCTTATTTACGGGGGGCGGATCGCGCTCTGGGGCCAACGTCCTGACTTTC. Residues: CASSLFTGGGSRSGANVLTF.

J is TRBJ1-4 and V is TRBV29-1; D call uncertain. CDR3 length: 14 residues. Germline CDR1 and CDR2: SQVTM and ANQGSEA. Deletions cut 1 base from V and 3 bases from J, with 9 bases between. The CDR3 DNA is TGCAGCGTTGAAGGATCACTCTCTAATGAAAAACTGTTTTTT. Translation gives CSVEGSLSNEKLFF.

The chain employs TRBV4-1 and TRBJ1-6; TRBD1 matches 11 bases. The germline V gene has CDR1 MGHRA and CDR2 YSYEKL. The CDR3 runs 14 residues. After removal of 4 bases from V and 7 bases from J, the junction contained 0 bases not matched to a gene. CDR3 coding DNA: TGCGCCAGCAGCCGGGACAGGGGGAATTCACCCCTCCACTTT. Its protein product is CASSRDRGNSPLHF.

The chain employs TRBV9 and TRBJ2-5, with 9 bases fitting TRBD1. The germline CDR1 and CDR2 sequences are SGDLS and YYNGEE. Germline trimming cut 0 bases from V and 5 bases from J; bases unmatched to any gene: 8. This CDR3 has 16 amino acids. CDR3 sequence: CASSVVAGDRAETQYF. Here the CDR3 DNA reads TGTGCCAGCAGCGTAGTAGCCGGGGACAGGGCTGAGACCCAGTACTTC. The variable domain in full, completed from reference TRBV9 and TRBJ2-5, reads DSGVTQTPKHLITATGQRVTLRCSPRSGDLSVYWYQQSLDQGLQFLIQYYNGEERAKGNILERFSAQQFPDLHSELNLSSLELGDSALYFCASSVVAGDRAETQYFGPGTRLLVL.

This chain joins TRBV6-5 and TRBJ2-7; D uncertain. The ends were cut back, 7 bases at V and 4 bases at J, with 8 bases in the middle. The CDR3 has 11 amino acids. The germline CDR1 and CDR2 sequences are MNHEY and SVGAGI. The CDR3 DNA follows: TGTGCCAGCACCTTGAGATACGAGCAGTACTTC. This translates into CASTLRYEQYF.

V usage is TRBV18 and J usage is TRBJ2-7, with D perhaps TRBD2 (5 bases). The CDR3 has 15 amino acids. Trimming removed 1 base from V and 3 bases from J, with 13 bases in between. CDR1 and CDR2 from the germline V gene are KGHSH and LQKENI. The DNA of the CDR3 is TGTGCCAGCTCACCACAGCGGCTAGCTGGCTACGAGCAGTACTTC. This translates into CASSPQRLAGYEQYF.

CDR3 protein: CASSIDREDTDTQYF. CDR3 DNA sequence: TGTGCCAGTAGTATAGACAGGGAAGACACAGATACGCAGTATTTT. The chain recombines TRBV19 with TRBJ2-3; possible D gene TRBD1, 5 bases. Between the trimmed V and J ends, which lost 0 bases and 2 bases, there was a span of 9 bases. This CDR3 spans 15 amino acids. CDR1 is LNHDA and CDR2 is SQIVND in the germline V gene (reference sequence).

This chain links TRBV5-1 with TRBJ1-1, with a weak D call TRBD1 (5 bases). The germline V gene has CDR1 SGHRS and CDR2 YFSETQ. V was clipped by 4 bases and J by 5 bases, with 9 bases between them. The CDR3 consists of 12 residues. Written as DNA, the CDR3 is TGCGCCAGCAGCCCGGGGGGTACTGAAGCTTTCTTT. Translated: CASSPGGTEAFF. Using reference TRBV5-1 and TRBJ1-1 for the parts outside the CDR3, the full variable domain is KAGVTQTPRYLIKTRGQQVTLSCSPISGHRSVSWYQQTPGQGLQFLFEYFSETQRNKGNFPGRFSGRQFSNSRSEMNVSTLELGDSALYLCASSPGGTEAFFGQGTRLTVV.

The chain couples TRBV28 to TRBJ1-6, with 8 bases lining up with TRBD1. V was pared by 6 bases and J by 7 bases, with 5 bases of the junction left unmatched. CDR3 length: 14 amino acids. The germline gives CDR1 MDHEN, CDR2 SYDVKM. The CDR3 DNA reads TGTGCCAGCAGCCGTGGACAGGGAAATTCACCCCTCCACTTT. Amino acids: CASSRGQGNSPLHF.

The J gene is TRBJ1-6, the V gene TRBV28; 8 bases are a match to TRBD1. The trim removed 7 bases at V and 7 bases at J, leaving 3 bases unmatched. Per germline, CDR1 MDHEN and CDR2 SYDVKM. The CDR3 is 13 amino acids. This CDR3 is CASTRTGNSPLHF. CDR3 in DNA: TGTGCCAGCACCAGGACAGGGAATTCACCCCTCCACTTT.

The gene calls are TRBV11-3 and TRBJ2-3, with 11 bases matching TRBD2. From germline, CDR1 is SGHNT and CDR2 YENEEA. The CDR3 is 18 amino acids. The V gene end was trimmed by 1 base and the J gene end by 2 bases; junction bases not matched to a gene: 8. CDR3 amino acids: CASSLGSSGGRPTDTQYF. For the CDR3, the DNA is TGTGCCAGCAGCTTAGGCTCTAGCGGGGGGCGACCCACAGATACGCAGTATTTT.

The chain carries TRBV3-1 (or the pseudogene TRBV3-2) and TRBJ1-5; tentatively, D is TRBD1 (6 bases). The V gene's germline CDR1 is LGHDT and CDR2 YNNKEL (reference sequence). The V end was cut by 4 bases, the J end by 4 bases, with 14 bases between. CDR3 length equals 15 residues. This chain's CDR3 is CASSPSGTTNQPQHF. The CDR3 nucleotides are TGTGCCAGCAGCCCCTCCGGGACAACAAATCAGCCCCAGCATTTT.